A single sample gave rise to the 22 T cell receptor beta chains below, sequenced in a study of shared clonotypes between healthy human individuals. TCRdb's table, derived via immunoSEQ multiplex PCR, lists solely in-frame clones and lacks some. This sample carries about 510,000 clones, nearly 80% of them seen once, and the ten largest clones take 12%. Sequenced sample: PBMCs. The receptors originated from a woman between 35 and 50 years old in good health. Some clones in this sample may be carry-over from other donors' samples.

The CDR3 sequence: CASSEEGRTYEQYF. CDR3 coding DNA: TGCGCCAGCAGTGAAGAGGGGCGTACCTACGAGCAGTACTTC. The chain combines TRBV10-2 with TRBJ2-7, with D tentatively TRBD1 or TRBD2 (5 bases each). Germline CDR1 is WSHSY and CDR2 is SAAADI. Deletions cut 3 bases from V and 2 bases from J, with 11 bases between. This CDR3 has 14 amino acids.

The gene calls are TRBV30 and TRBJ2-4; 9 nucleotides agree with TRBD2. The CDR3 totals 16 residues. Germline CDR1 is GTSNPN and CDR2 is SVGIG (reference sequence). Trimming took 2 bases from V and 8 from J; bases not matched to a gene: 13. CDR3 region: CAWSLARREGRDIQYF. The CDR3 region has the DNA TGTGCCTGGAGTTTAGCGAGGCGGGAGGGCCGCGACATTCAGTACTTC.

The chain couples TRBV28 to TRBJ2-3; D uncertain. CDR1 and CDR2 from the germline V gene are MDHEN and SYDVKM. This CDR3 has 14 residues. Trimming removed 3 bases at V and 2 bases at J, with 9 bases between. The CDR3 spells CASSFLANTDTQYF. The CDR3 bases are TGTGCCAGCAGTTTCTTGGCCAACACAGATACGCAGTATTTT.

This chain connects TRBV5-1 to TRBJ1-4, with D maybe TRBD1 (5 bases). The germline CDR1 and CDR2 sequences are SGHRS and YFSETQ. V was shortened by 0 bases and J by 0 bases, with 18 bases between the two germline ends. The CDR3 loop spans 19 amino acids. The CDR3 here is CASSLALYQGAATNEKLFF. The CDR3 nucleotides are TGCGCCAGCAGCTTGGCCCTTTATCAGGGAGCTGCAACTAATGAAAAACTGTTTTTT.

This clone has more than one count but fewer than ten. Mismatch with germline at one junction end may stem from a read error. The V gene is TRBV5-1, the J gene TRBJ2-5, with 16 nucleotides matching TRBD2. Looked up from germline, CDR1 is SGHRS and CDR2 is YFSETQ. The CDR3 runs 15 residues. The CDR3 protein is CASSLAQGLAGGLDF. CDR3 DNA sequence: TGCGCCAGCAGCTTGGCCCAGGGACTAGCGGGAGGGCTTGACTTC.

This clone occurred many times. V gene TRBV11-2 combines with J gene TRBJ2-2, with D possibly being TRBD1 (6 bases). The CDR3 covers 14 residues. V lost 3 bases and J 4 bases, leaving 9 bases between the germline ends. The germline V gene encodes CDR1 SGHAT and CDR2 FQNNGV. The CDR3 DNA follows: TGTGCCAGCAGCTTTAACAGGGCCACCGGGGAGCTGTTTTTT. Translation gives CASSFNRATGELFF.

The chain employs TRBV5-4 and TRBJ1-2; D is possibly TRBD1 (5 bases). Germline assignment: CDR1 SGHNT and CDR2 YYREEE (reference sequence). The CDR3 covers 14 residues. The ends were cut back, 5 bases at V and 8 bases at J, with 19 bases in the middle. DNA of the CDR3: TGTGCCAGCAGATCCGGGACTGGAAGATTAGGCTACACCTTC. Amino acids: CASRSGTGRLGYTF.

The chain employs TRBV5-6 and TRBJ2-7; 7 bases are a match to TRBD2. CDR1 is SGHDT, CDR2 YYEEEE, per germline. CDR3 length equals 15 residues. The trim removed 1 base at V and 4 bases at J, leaving 8 bases unmatched. CDR3 protein: CASSLRAGVRYEQYF. CDR3 nucleotide sequence: TGTGCCAGCAGCTTGCGGGCGGGAGTCCGGTACGAGCAGTACTTC.

This clone was observed a single time. The chain uses TRBV10-3 and TRBJ1-1; the match to TRBD1 covers 10 bases. The length of the CDR3 is 14 residues. V shed 4 bases, J shed 1 base, and the junction held 0 bases outside the gene matches. CDR1 ENHRY and CDR2 SYGVKD come from the germline V gene. In DNA, the CDR3 is TGTGCCATCAGTGGGGACAGGGGGAACACTGAAGCTTTCTTT. Translating it yields CAISGDRGNTEAFF.

The CDR3 sequence: CASNLRDSNEQFF. As DNA, the CDR3 is TGTGCCAGCAATCTCCGGGACTCCAATGAGCAGTTCTTC. The genes are TRBV28 and TRBJ2-1, with D perhaps matching TRBD2 (6 bases). CDR3 length: 13 amino acids. Germline CDR1 reads MDHEN; CDR2 reads SYDVKM. The V and J ends lost 7 bases and 6 bases respectively, with 13 bases between them.

The rearrangement joins TRBV9 to TRBJ2-6; tentative D call: TRBD2 (5 bases). The length of the CDR3 is 19 residues. Trimming left V 4 bases short and J 0 bases short, with 20 bases between. Per the germline V gene, CDR1 is SGDLS and CDR2 is YYNGEE. This CDR3 is CASSPTMGVFNSGANVLTF. For the CDR3, the DNA is TGTGCCAGCAGCCCCACCATGGGAGTTTTCAACTCTGGGGCCAACGTCCTGACTTTC.

This clone was counted a single time. This rearrangement joins TRBV5-1 to TRBJ2-5; D is unclear. Trimming shortened V by 3 bases and J by 4 bases, and 10 bases separated the two germline ends. Germline V gene data show CDR1 as SGHRS and CDR2 as YFSETQ. There are 13 residues in the CDR3. This chain's CDR3 is CASSSVYGETQYF. In nucleotides, the CDR3 is TGCGCCAGCAGCTCCGTTTATGGAGAGACCCAGTACTTC.

This clone showed up just once. The chain uses TRBV5-3 and TRBJ2-1; D is perhaps TRBD1 (10 bases). TRBV5-3 is marked as an open reading frame, function uncertain. Trimming removed 3 bases from V and 7 bases from J, with 23 bases in between. The CDR3 loop spans 17 amino acids. CDR3 sequence reads: CARSYDRGLAGTNEQFF. For the CDR3, the DNA is TGTGCCAGAAGCTACGACAGGGGGCTAGCGGGAACGAATGAGCAGTTCTTC.

V is TRBV19 and J is TRBJ1-2; D unclear. Germline V lookup: CDR1 LNHDA, CDR2 SQIVND (reference sequence). Trimming shortened V by 2 bases and J by 7 bases, and 11 bases separated the two germline ends. The CDR3 totals 13 residues. CDR3 amino acids: CASSISTASGYTF. The CDR3 DNA follows: TGTGCCAGTAGTATATCGACGGCCTCTGGCTACACCTTC.

V gene TRBV19 combines with J gene TRBJ1-3; 9 nucleotides line up with TRBD1. The germline V gene encodes CDR1 LNHDA and CDR2 SQIVND (reference sequence). Trimming at V came to 7 bases and at J to 3 bases, leaving 10 bases not matched to a gene. The CDR3 totals 16 residues. The DNA for the CDR3 is TGTGCCAGTATTCGAACGGACAGGGGCTATGGAAACACCATATATTTT. This translates into CASIRTDRGYGNTIYF.

This clone appeared a few times. The V and J genes are TRBV21-1 and TRBJ2-7; the table's D call of TRBD2 was not tested on the DNA. TRBV21-1 counts as a pseudogene. The CDR3 is made up of 13 amino acids. The DNA for the CDR3 is TGTGCCAGCACCACCCGAGGGAGCTACGAGCAGTACTTC. It translates to CASTTRGSYEQYF.

The chain is built from TRBV6-5 and TRBJ2-7, with 9 positions matching TRBD1. This CDR3 region has 13 residues. Germline V lookup: CDR1 MNHEY, CDR2 SVGAGI. J was trimmed by 4 bases and V by 6 bases; bases with no gene match: 4. The CDR3 bases are TGTGCCAGCAGGGGACAGGGACTGTACGAGCAGTACTTC. The encoded protein is CASRGQGLYEQYF.

For the CDR3, the DNA is TGTGCCTGGAGTCCCAATTACGACAGAGATACGCAGTATTTT. It yields the protein CAWSPNYDRDTQYF. The V and J genes are TRBV30 and TRBJ2-3; TRBD1 might be the D (5 bases). This CDR3 comprises 14 residues. V lost 2 bases and J 5 bases, leaving 14 bases between the germline ends. In germline, CDR1 is GTSNPN, CDR2 SVGIG (reference sequence). The whole variable domain, filled in from reference TRBV30 and TRBJ2-3, reads SQTIHQWPATLVQPVGSPLSLECTVEGTSNPNLYWYRQAAGRGLQLLFYSVGIGQISSEVPQNLSASRPQDRQFILSSKKLLLSDSGFYLCAWSPNYDRDTQYFGPGTRLTVL.

A single count supports this clone. V gene TRBV2 combines with J gene TRBJ2-5; 9 bases match TRBD2. This CDR3 contains 15 residues. Unmatched junction bases numbered 7, after V lost 4 bases and J lost 4 bases. The germline gives CDR1 SNHLY, CDR2 FYNNEI. CDR3 sequence: CASSASGEGRETQYF. CDR3 DNA: TGTGCCAGCAGTGCTAGCGGGGAGGGTCGAGAGACCCAGTACTTC.

This clone has more than one count but fewer than ten. The chain has TRBV14 and TRBJ2-7, with D maybe TRBD2 (5 bases). Deletions cut 4 bases from V and 6 bases from J, with 13 bases between. Looked up from germline, CDR1 is SGHDN and CDR2 is FVKESK. The CDR3 has 13 residues. The CDR3 DNA follows: TGTGCCAGCAGCCCACTAGAGGTCCGCGAGCAGTACTTC. Protein product: CASSPLEVREQYF.

This chain joins TRBV5-4 and TRBJ2-1; 11 bases are a match to TRBD2. CDR1 SGHNT and CDR2 YYREEE come from the germline V gene (reference sequence). The CDR3 runs 18 residues. V lost 1 base to trimming and J lost 12 bases; unmatched junction nucleotides: 18. The CDR3 spells CASSLSGLAARRGFGQFF. The CDR3 DNA reads TGTGCCAGCAGCTTGTCGGGACTAGCGGCGCGGCGTGGGTTTGGGCAGTTCTTC.

The CDR3 DNA follows: TGTGCCAGTCTCCCCTCCGGGGGGTTGTACACTGAAGCTTTCTTT. Its translation is CASLPSGGLYTEAFF. V is TRBV7-3 and J is TRBJ1-1, with D tentatively TRBD1 (5 bases). The germline gives CDR1 SGHTA, CDR2 FQGTGA. The V end lost 9 bases, the J end lost 3 bases, and 20 bases lay between the germline ends. The length of the CDR3 is 15 residues.